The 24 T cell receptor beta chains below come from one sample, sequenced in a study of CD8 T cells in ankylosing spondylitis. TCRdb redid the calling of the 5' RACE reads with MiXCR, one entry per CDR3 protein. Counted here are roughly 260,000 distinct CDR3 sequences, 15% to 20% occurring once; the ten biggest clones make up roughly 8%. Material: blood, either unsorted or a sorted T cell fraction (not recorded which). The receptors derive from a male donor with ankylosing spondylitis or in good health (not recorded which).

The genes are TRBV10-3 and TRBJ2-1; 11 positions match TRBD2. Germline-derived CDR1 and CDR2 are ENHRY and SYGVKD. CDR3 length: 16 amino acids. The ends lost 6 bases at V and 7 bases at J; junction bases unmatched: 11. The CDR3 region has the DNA TGTGCCATCAGCGAACCCACTAGCGGGAGTAAGAATGAGCAGTTCTTC. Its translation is CAISEPTSGSKNEQFF.

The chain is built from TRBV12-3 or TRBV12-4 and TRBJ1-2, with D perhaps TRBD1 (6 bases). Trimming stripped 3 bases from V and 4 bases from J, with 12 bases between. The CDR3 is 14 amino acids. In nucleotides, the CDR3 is TGTGCCAGCAGTTTTGGGGGCGCGATCTATGGCTACACCTTC. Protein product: CASSFGGAIYGYTF.

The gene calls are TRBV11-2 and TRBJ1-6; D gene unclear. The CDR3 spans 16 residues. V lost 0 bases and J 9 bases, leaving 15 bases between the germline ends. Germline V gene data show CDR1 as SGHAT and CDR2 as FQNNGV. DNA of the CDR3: TGTGCCAGCAGCTTAGATCTCGGCAGTTTGGTTTCACCCCTCCACTTT. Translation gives CASSLDLGSLVSPLHF.

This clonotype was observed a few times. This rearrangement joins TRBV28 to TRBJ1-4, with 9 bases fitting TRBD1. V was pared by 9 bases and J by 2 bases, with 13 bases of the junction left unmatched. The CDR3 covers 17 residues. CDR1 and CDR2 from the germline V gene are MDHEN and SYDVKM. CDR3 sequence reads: CASRGTGRGWTNEKLFF. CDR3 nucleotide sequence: TGTGCCAGTAGAGGGACAGGGAGAGGTTGGACTAATGAAAAACTGTTTTTT.

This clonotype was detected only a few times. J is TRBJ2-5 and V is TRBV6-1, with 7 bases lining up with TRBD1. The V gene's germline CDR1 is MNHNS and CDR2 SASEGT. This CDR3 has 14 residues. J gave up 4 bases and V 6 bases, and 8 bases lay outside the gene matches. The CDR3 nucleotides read TGTGCCAGCAGCTCGGGACAGCAGGGAGAGACCCAGTACTTC. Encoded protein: CASSSGQQGETQYF.

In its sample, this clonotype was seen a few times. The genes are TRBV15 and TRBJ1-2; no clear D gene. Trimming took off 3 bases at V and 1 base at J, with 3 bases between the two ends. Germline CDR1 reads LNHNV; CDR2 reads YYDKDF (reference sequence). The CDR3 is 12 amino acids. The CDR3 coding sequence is TGTGCCACCAGCAGCCGTAACTATGGCTACACCTTC. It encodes CATSSRNYGYTF. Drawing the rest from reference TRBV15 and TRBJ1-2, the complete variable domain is DAMVIQNPRYQVTQFGKPVTLSCSQTLNHNVMYWYQQKSSQAPKLLFHYYDKDFNNEADTPDNFQSRRPNTSFCFLDIRSPGLGDTAMYLCATSSRNYGYTFGSGTRLTVV.

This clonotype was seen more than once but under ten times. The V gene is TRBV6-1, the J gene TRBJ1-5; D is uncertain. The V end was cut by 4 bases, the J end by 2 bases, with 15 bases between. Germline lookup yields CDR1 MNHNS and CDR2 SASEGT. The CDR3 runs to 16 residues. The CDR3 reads CASSAFVRAGNQPQHF. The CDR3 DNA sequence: TGTGCCAGCAGTGCGTTTGTCCGGGCGGGCAATCAGCCCCAGCATTTT.

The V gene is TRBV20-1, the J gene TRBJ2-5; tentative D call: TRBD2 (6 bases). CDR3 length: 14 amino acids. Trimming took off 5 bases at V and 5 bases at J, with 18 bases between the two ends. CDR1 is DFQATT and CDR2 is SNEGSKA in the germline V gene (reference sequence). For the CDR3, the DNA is TGCAGTGCTGTCTTCCGGGAGAGAGGGGAGACCCAGTACTTC. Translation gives CSAVFRERGETQYF.

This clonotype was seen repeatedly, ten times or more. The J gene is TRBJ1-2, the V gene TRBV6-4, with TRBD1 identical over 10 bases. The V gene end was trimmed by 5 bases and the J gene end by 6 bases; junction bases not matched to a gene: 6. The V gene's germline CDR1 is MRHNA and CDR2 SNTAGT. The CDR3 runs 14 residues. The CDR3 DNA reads TGTGCCAGCAGTCGACAGGGGGCTGGGGATGGCTACACCTTC. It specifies CASSRQGAGDGYTF.

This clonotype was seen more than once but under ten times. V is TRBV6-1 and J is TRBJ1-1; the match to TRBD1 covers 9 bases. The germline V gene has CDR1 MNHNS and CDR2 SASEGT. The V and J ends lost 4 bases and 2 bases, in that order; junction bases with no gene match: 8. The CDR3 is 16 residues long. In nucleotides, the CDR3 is TGTGCCAGCAGTGTAAGACCGGGACAGGGAAACACTGAAGCTTTCTTT. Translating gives CASSVRPGQGNTEAFF.

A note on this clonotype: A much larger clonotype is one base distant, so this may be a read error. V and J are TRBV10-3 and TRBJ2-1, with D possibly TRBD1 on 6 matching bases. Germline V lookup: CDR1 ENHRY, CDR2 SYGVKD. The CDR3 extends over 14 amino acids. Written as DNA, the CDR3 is TGTGCCATCAGTGTTGGGACAATCTACAATGGGCAGTTCTTC. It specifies CAISVGTIYNGQFF.

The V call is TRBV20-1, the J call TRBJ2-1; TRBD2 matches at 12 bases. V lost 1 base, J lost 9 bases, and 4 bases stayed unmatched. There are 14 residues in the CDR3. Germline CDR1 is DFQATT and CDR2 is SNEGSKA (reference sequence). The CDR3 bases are TGCAGTGCTAGAGGACTAGCGGGAGCGGGTGAGCAGTTCTTC. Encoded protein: CSARGLAGAGEQFF.

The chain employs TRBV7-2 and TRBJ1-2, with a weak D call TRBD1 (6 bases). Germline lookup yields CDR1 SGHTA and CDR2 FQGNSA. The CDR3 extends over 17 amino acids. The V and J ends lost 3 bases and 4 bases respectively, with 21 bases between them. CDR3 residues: CASSFSTGRILGYGYTF. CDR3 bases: TGTGCCAGCAGCTTTTCGACAGGCCGAATCCTGGGCTATGGCTACACCTTC.

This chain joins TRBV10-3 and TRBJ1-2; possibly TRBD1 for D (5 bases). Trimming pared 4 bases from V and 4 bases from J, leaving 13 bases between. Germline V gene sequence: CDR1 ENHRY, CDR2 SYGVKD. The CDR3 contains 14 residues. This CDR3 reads CAISGAGLIYGYTF. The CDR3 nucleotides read TGTGCCATCAGTGGGGCAGGGTTAATCTATGGCTACACCTTC.

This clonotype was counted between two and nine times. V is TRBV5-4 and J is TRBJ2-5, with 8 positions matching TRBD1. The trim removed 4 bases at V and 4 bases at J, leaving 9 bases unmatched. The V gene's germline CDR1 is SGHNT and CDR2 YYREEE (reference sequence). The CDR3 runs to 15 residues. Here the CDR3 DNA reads TGTGCCAGCAGCACCGTTGGACAGGGCGGAGAGACCCAGTACTTC. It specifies CASSTVGQGGETQYF.

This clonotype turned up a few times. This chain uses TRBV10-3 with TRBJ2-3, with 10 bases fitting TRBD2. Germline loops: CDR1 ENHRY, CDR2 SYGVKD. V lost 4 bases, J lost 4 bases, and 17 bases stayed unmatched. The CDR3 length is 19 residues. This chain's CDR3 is CAISGLSLAGAPGPDTQYF. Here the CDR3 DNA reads TGTGCCATCAGTGGTTTGAGTCTAGCGGGGGCCCCTGGCCCAGATACGCAGTATTTT.

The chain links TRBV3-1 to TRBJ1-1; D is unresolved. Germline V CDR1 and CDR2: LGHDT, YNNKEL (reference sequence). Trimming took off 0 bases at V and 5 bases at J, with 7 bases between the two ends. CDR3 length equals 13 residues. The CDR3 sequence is CASSQDPGTEAFF. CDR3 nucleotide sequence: TGTGCCAGCAGCCAAGATCCCGGGACTGAAGCTTTCTTT.

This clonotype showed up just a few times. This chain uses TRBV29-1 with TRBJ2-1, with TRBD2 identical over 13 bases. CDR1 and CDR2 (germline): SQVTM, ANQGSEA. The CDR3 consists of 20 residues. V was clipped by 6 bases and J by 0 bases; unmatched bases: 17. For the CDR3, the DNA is TGCAGCGTGAGCCCTTCGGGACTAGCGGGACGGCGGAGCTCCTACAATGAGCAGTTCTTC. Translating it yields CSVSPSGLAGRRSSYNEQFF.

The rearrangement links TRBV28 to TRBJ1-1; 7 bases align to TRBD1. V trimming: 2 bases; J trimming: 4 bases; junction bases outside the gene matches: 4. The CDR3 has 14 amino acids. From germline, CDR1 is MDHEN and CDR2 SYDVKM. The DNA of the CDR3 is TGTGCCAGCAGTTTAAGAGGGGGCTTCACTGAAGCTTTCTTT. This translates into CASSLRGGFTEAFF.

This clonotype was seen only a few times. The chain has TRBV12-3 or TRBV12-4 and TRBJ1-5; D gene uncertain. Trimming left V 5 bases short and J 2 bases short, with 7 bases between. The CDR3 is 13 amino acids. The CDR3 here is CASSLTRNQPQHF. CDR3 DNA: TGTGCCAGCAGTCTCACACGCAATCAGCCCCAGCATTTT.

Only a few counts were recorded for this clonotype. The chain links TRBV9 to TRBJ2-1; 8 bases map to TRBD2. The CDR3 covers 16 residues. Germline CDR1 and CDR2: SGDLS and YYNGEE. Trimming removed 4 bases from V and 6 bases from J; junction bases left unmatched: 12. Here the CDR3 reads CASSPGTSQAGNEQFF. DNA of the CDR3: TGTGCCAGCAGCCCCGGGACTAGTCAAGCGGGCAATGAGCAGTTCTTC.

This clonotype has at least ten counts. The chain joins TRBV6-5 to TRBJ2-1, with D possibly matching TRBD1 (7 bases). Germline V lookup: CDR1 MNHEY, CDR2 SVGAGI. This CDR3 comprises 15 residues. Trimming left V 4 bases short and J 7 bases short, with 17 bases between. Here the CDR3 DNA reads TGTGCCAGCAGTTCACCTTCGACAGGGAGGAATGAGCAGTTCTTC. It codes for CASSSPSTGRNEQFF.

CDR3 nucleotide sequence: TGTGCCAGCAGACCCGGGACAATATACAATGAGCAGTTCTTC. This sequence encodes CASRPGTIYNEQFF. This rearrangement joins TRBV12-3 or TRBV12-4 to TRBJ2-1; perhaps TRBD1 as D (6 bases). This CDR3 has 14 residues. V gave up 6 bases and J gave up 4 bases, with 13 bases separating them.

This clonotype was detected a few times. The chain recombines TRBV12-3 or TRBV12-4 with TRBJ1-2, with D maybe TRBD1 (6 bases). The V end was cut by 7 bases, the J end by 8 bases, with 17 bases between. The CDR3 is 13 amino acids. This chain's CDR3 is CASTKGSGGGYTF. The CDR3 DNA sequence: TGTGCCAGCACCAAGGGCTCCGGGGGCGGCTACACCTTC.